These T cell receptor beta chains were read from a single sample in a study of shared clonotypes between healthy human individuals. Profiling relied on immunoSEQ multiplex PCR, and the TCRdb table lists in-frame clones only, not all of them. The table records a few million clones, just under 95% of them present only once. The sequencing input was naive CD4+ T cells from PBMCs. The receptor source for this set is a man aged 18 to 29 in good health. Some clones in this sample may be carry-over from other donors' samples. CDR3s include the opening cysteine and the closing phenylalanine or tryptophan. Fields, in order: clone size, D gene, J gene, V gene, CDR3 protein, CDR3 DNA. A D gene is named only where the DNA matches it firmly. Where a row states a size, it is once, few, many or the class of an expanded clone; other rows omit it.

-,-,TRBJ1-4,TRBV6-1,CASSAAVKLFF,TGTGCCAGCAGCGCTGCTGTGAAACTGTTTTTT
-,-,TRBJ2-7,TRBV7-2,CASRIGQRSYEQYF,TGTGCCAGCAGGATTGGACAGAGGAGCTACGAGCAGTACTTC
few,-,TRBJ2-5,TRBV5-1,CASSLAWGAQETQYF,TGCGCCAGCAGCTTGGCCTGGGGTGCTCAAGAGACCCAGTACTTC
once,TRBD2,TRBJ2-1,TRBV2,CASKGSGRTEQFF,TGTGCCAGCAAAGGTAGCGGGAGGACTGAGCAGTTCTTC
once,-,TRBJ2-3,TRBV28,CASSFLRLESTDTQYF,TGTGCCAGCAGTTTCTTGCGGCTCGAGAGCACAGATACGCAGTATTTT
-,-,TRBJ2-7,TRBV27,CASSLLRGAYEQYF,TGTGCCAGCAGCCTACTCAGAGGGGCCTACGAGCAGTACTTC
-,-,TRBJ2-5,TRBV7-2,CASSFRAGQETQYF,TGTGCCAGCAGCTTTAGGGCGGGACAAGAGACCCAGTACTTC
-,TRBD2,TRBJ2-3,TRBV9,CASSVGLAGTDTQYF,TGTGCCAGCAGCGTCGGACTAGCGGGAACAGATACGCAGTATTTT
-,TRBD1,TRBJ1-3,TRBV28,CASGDSGGLRNTIYF,TGTGCCAGCGGGGATTCAGGGGGTTTGAGAAACACCATATATTTT
-,-,TRBJ1-2,TRBV21-1,CASSKERQGGGYTF,TGTGCCAGCAGCAAAGAGCGACAGGGAGGAGGCTACACCTTC
-,-,TRBJ1-2,TRBV7-2,CASSPFGQSNYGYTF,TGTGCCAGCAGCCCGTTCGGACAGAGTAACTATGGCTACACCTTC
-,-,TRBJ1-2,TRBV28,CASGNQGYGYTF,TGTGCCAGCGGCAATCAGGGTTATGGCTACACCTTC
-,-,TRBJ1-2,TRBV11-2,CASSLGVGRTWGYTF,TGTGCCAGCAGCTTAGGTGTCGGTAGGACTTGGGGCTACACCTTC
-,TRBD2,TRBJ2-7,TRBV11-2,CASSPGTSGFYEQYF,TGTGCCAGCAGCCCAGGAACTAGCGGGTTCTACGAGCAGTACTTC
-,TRBD2,TRBJ2-3,TRBV27,CASSGTSGTTDTQYF,TGTGCCAGCAGCGGGACTAGCGGAACCACAGATACGCAGTATTTT
once,-,TRBJ1-2,TRBV6-1,CASSEAGDYGYTF,TGTGCCAGCAGTGAAGCAGGGGACTATGGCTACACCTTC
-,-,TRBJ1-2,TRBV7-2,CASSSYIDPVGYTF,TGTGCCAGCAGCTCTTACATCGACCCGGTGGGCTACACCTTC
-,TRBD1,TRBJ1-4,TRBV6-6,CASSNGDSRNEKLFF,TGTGCCAGCTCAAATGGGGACAGCCGTAATGAAAAACTGTTTTTT
-,-,TRBJ2-7,TRBV4-1,CASSQVPGTHEQYF,TGCGCCAGCAGCCAAGTTCCAGGCACCCACGAGCAGTACTTC
-,-,TRBJ2-7,TRBV5-1,CASSPDSTTSYEQYF,TGCGCCAGCAGCCCGGACAGCACGACCTCCTACGAGCAGTACTTC
-,-,TRBJ2-5,TRBV4-1,CASSQDPAEGGETQYF,TGCGCCAGCAGCCAAGATCCGGCGGAGGGGGGAGAGACCCAGTACTTC
few,-,TRBJ1-2,TRBV7-9,CASSLSANYGYTF,TGTGCCAGCAGCTTATCAGCTAACTATGGCTACACCTTC
-,-,TRBJ2-3,TRBV29-1,CSVAASTDTQYF,TGCAGCGTAGCGGCTAGCACAGATACGCAGTATTTT
-,-,TRBJ2-5,TRBV7-2,CASSQDGQETQYF,TGTGCCAGCAGCCAGGACGGCCAAGAGACCCAGTACTTC
-,TRBD1,TRBJ1-4,TRBV10-3,CAISEQGDNEKLFF,TGTGCCATCAGTGAACAGGGGGATAATGAAAAACTGTTTTTT
-,-,TRBJ1-1,TRBV5-1,CASSLGWGNTEAFF,TGCGCCAGCAGCTTGGGGTGGGGAAACACTGAAGCTTTCTTT
once,TRBD1,TRBJ1-1,TRBV12-5,CASGLGDRGALRAFF,TGTGCTAGTGGTTTGGGGGACAGGGGCGCTTTGCGGGCTTTCTTT
-,-,TRBJ2-2,TRBV7-2,CASSLFGGLNTGELFF,TGTGCCAGCAGCTTATTTGGGGGGCTTAACACCGGGGAGCTGTTTTTT
-,-,TRBJ2-3,TRBV18,CASSPRTADTQYF,TGTGCCAGCTCACCAAGGACCGCAGATACGCAGTATTTT
-,TRBD2,TRBJ2-1,TRBV28,CASSLRREGPNEQFF,TGTGCCAGCAGTTTAAGGCGGGAGGGCCCGAATGAGCAGTTCTTC
-,TRBD2,TRBJ2-2,TRBV7-8,CASSLRGLAGFAGELFF,TGTGCCAGCAGCCTACGAGGACTAGCGGGATTCGCCGGGGAGCTGTTTTTT